What follows are 22 T cell receptor beta chains derived from one specimen sequenced in a study of T-cell reconstitution after alpha-beta-depleted transplantation in children. Unique molecular identifiers were used to barcode this TCRbeta library. TCRdb re-analysed the PCR reads in MiXCR, keeping a single row per CDR3 protein. Here the sample spans some 460,000 distinct CDR3 sequences, 15% to 20% being singletons. The sample here was PBMCs, mostly from graft donor cells, taken 360 days after TCRalphabeta/CD19-depleted stem cell transplant. These receptors all come from a boy under two years old who had a stem cell transplant for Wiskott-Aldrich syndrome, so the T cells may come from the graft donor.

V is TRBV2 and J is TRBJ2-3; D ambiguous. The CDR3 runs 12 residues. The V gene's germline CDR1 is SNHLY and CDR2 FYNNEI. V gave up 4 bases and J gave up 6 bases, with 8 bases separating them. CDR3 region: CASSGSGDTQYF. CDR3 bases: TGTGCCAGCAGTGGGAGTGGGGATACGCAGTATTTT.

The chain recombines TRBV12-3 or TRBV12-4 with TRBJ2-7; maybe TRBD1 (6 bases). The CDR3 is 15 amino acids. With 6 bases removed from V and 1 base from J, the gap between germline ends came to 16 bases. The CDR3 here is CASSPTGLGSYEQYF. CDR3 DNA: TGTGCCAGCAGCCCGACAGGCTTAGGGTCCTACGAGCAGTACTTC.

This clonotype was counted a few times. The genes are TRBV10-3 and TRBJ2-7, with D uncertain. This CDR3 region has 13 residues. Germline V lookup: CDR1 ENHRY, CDR2 SYGVKD. Deletions cut 0 bases from V and 6 bases from J, with 9 bases between. In DNA, the CDR3 is TGTGCCATCAGTGAGTCGGATGGGTTCGAGCAGTACTTC. Translation gives CAISESDGFEQYF.

The chain employs TRBV12-3 or TRBV12-4 and TRBJ1-4; 7 bases align to TRBD1. V lost 9 bases to trimming and J lost 8 bases; unmatched junction nucleotides: 6. The CDR3 extends over 12 amino acids. This CDR3 is CASRQGGEKLFF. CDR3 nucleotides: TGTGCCAGTCGACAGGGTGGGGAAAAACTGTTTTTT.

The chain is built from TRBV20-1 and TRBJ1-2; D perhaps matches TRBD1 (6 bases). This CDR3 has 15 amino acids. With 3 bases removed from V and 1 base from J, the gap between germline ends came to 15 bases. Per the germline V gene, CDR1 is DFQATT and CDR2 is SNEGSKA (reference sequence). The CDR3 DNA is TGCAGTGCTAGTTGGGACAACGGCTTTAACTATGGCTACACCTTC. Translating gives CSASWDNGFNYGYTF.

Ten or more counts support this clonotype. The chain has TRBV12-3 or TRBV12-4 and TRBJ2-5; 9 bases fit TRBD2. The CDR3 loop spans 13 amino acids. The V gene end was trimmed by 5 bases and the J gene end by 6 bases; junction bases not matched to a gene: 4. CDR3 sequence (DNA): TGTGCCAGCAGTCCGCGGGGGGGTCAGACCCAGTACTTC. Translated, it gives CASSPRGGQTQYF.

This clonotype was recorded many times. This chain uses TRBV5-1 with TRBJ1-1; TRBD1 matches at 7 bases. The CDR3 loop spans 15 amino acids. Germline trimming cut 3 bases from V and 1 base from J; bases unmatched to any gene: 6. Germline values: CDR1 SGHRS, CDR2 YFSETQ. The CDR3 DNA is TGCGCCAGCAGCTCACGGGGACAGCAGAACACTGAAGCTTTCTTT. It codes for CASSSRGQQNTEAFF.

V and J are TRBV12-3 or TRBV12-4 and TRBJ1-1, with 8 positions matching TRBD1. The CDR3 contains 15 residues. The ends lost 3 bases at V and 6 bases at J; junction bases unmatched: 9. The CDR3 coding sequence is TGTGCCAGCAGTTTCCCGTCGGACAGGGCGTCTGAAGCTTTCTTT. Its translation: CASSFPSDRASEAFF.

This rearrangement joins TRBV2 to TRBJ1-1; D gene unclear. The germline CDR1 and CDR2 sequences are SNHLY and FYNNEI. CDR3 size: 13 residues. Between the trimmed V and J ends, which lost 8 bases and 1 base, there was a span of 11 bases. CDR3 protein: CASGRDTNTEAFF. The CDR3 nucleotides read TGTGCCAGCGGAAGAGACACGAACACTGAAGCTTTCTTT.

The genes are TRBV25-1 and TRBJ2-7; weak D call: TRBD2 (6 bases). Trimming left V 5 bases short and J 0 bases short, with 14 bases between. Germline lookup yields CDR1 MGHDK and CDR2 SYGVNS. This CDR3 comprises 15 residues. This CDR3 reads CASSKPSAHSYEQYF. The DNA for the CDR3 is TGTGCCAGCAGTAAACCTAGCGCCCACTCCTACGAGCAGTACTTC.

The V call is TRBV7-8, the J call TRBJ2-7; the match to TRBD2 covers 7 bases. CDR1 is SGHVS, CDR2 FQNEAQ, per germline. V lost 1 base to trimming and J lost 2 bases; unmatched junction nucleotides: 2. The length of the CDR3 is 14 residues. The DNA of the CDR3 is TGTGCCAGCAGCTTAGGGACTAGGGCCTACGAGCAGTACTTC. Protein sequence: CASSLGTRAYEQYF.

The chain combines TRBV24-1 with TRBJ2-4, with D hard to call. Germline CDR1 and CDR2: KGHDR and SFDVKD. This CDR3 comprises 14 residues. V lost 4 bases and J lost 5, with 11 bases in between. CDR3: CATSEPSSQNIQYF. The CDR3 DNA is TGTGCCACCAGTGAGCCGTCCTCCCAAAACATTCAGTACTTC.

This clonotype has just a few counts. The genes are TRBV6-5 and TRBJ2-5; 9 positions agree with TRBD1. Germline trimming cut 4 bases from V and 5 bases from J; bases unmatched to any gene: 11. Germline V gives CDR1 MNHEY, CDR2 SVGAGI. The CDR3 extends over 16 amino acids. In DNA form, the CDR3 reads TGTGCCAGCAGTTTGGCCCGGACAGGGGTTTATGAGACCCAGTACTTC. It encodes CASSLARTGVYETQYF.

This clonotype was seen a few times. The chain links TRBV20-1 to TRBJ2-7, with D maybe TRBD1 (6 bases). The CDR3 has 14 residues. CDR1 is DFQATT and CDR2 is SNEGSKA in the germline V gene (reference sequence). Trimming took 3 bases from V and 3 from J, leaving 15 bases between them. The CDR3 bases are TGCAGTGCTAGTATTGGGACAATGATCTACGAGCAGTACTTC. Its translation is CSASIGTMIYEQYF.

The V and J genes are TRBV4-1 and TRBJ1-4; 9 bases align to TRBD1. Germline values: CDR1 MGHRA, CDR2 YSYEKL. The V and J ends lost 3 bases and 8 bases, in that order; junction bases with no gene match: 10. The CDR3 is 16 amino acids. The CDR3 nucleotides are TGCGCCAGCAGCCAGTTCGCTGGGACAGGGAACGAAAAACTGTTTTTT. Amino acid sequence: CASSQFAGTGNEKLFF.

The sample holds a few counts of this clonotype. This chain links TRBV7-9 with TRBJ2-7, with 7 bases aligning to TRBD1. From germline, CDR1 is SEHNR and CDR2 FQNEAQ (reference sequence). V lost 3 bases and J lost 3; bases outside the gene matches: 8. CDR3 size: 15 residues. Here the CDR3 reads CASSFPPGQNYEQYF. The CDR3 region has the DNA TGTGCCAGCAGCTTCCCCCCGGGACAGAACTACGAGCAGTACTTC. Looking up the rest from reference TRBV7-9 and TRBJ2-7 gives the full variable domain: DTGVSQNPRHKITKRGQNVTFRCDPISEHNRLYWYRQTLGQGPEFLTYFQNEAQLEKSRLLSDRFSAERPKGSFSTLEIQRTEQGDSAMYLCASSFPPGQNYEQYFGPGTRLTVT.

This clonotype appeared a few times. The chain employs TRBV14 and TRBJ2-1, with D hard to call. The CDR3 totals 15 residues. Trimming took off 1 base at V and 3 bases at J, with 10 bases between the two ends. Germline V CDR1 and CDR2: SGHDN, FVKESK. The chain's CDR3 is CASSQARAFYNEQFF. Here the CDR3 DNA reads TGTGCCAGCAGCCAAGCTAGGGCTTTCTACAATGAGCAGTTCTTC.

The V call is TRBV7-9, the J call TRBJ2-5; 8 positions match TRBD1. The length of the CDR3 is 17 residues. Germline lookup yields CDR1 SEHNR and CDR2 FQNEAQ (reference sequence). V dropped 3 bases and J dropped 2; count of bases not matched to a gene: 11. CDR3 bases: TGTGCCAGCAGCTTGGGGACAGGTGGAGTGGATCAAGAGACCCAGTACTTC. Amino acid sequence: CASSLGTGGVDQETQYF.

The V and J genes are TRBV3-1 and TRBJ2-2; D is unclear. Germline V gene sequence: CDR1 LGHDT, CDR2 YNNKEL (reference sequence). Trimming left V 0 bases short and J 2 bases short, with 16 bases between. This CDR3 is 18 amino acids long. The DNA of the CDR3 is TGTGCCAGCAGCCAAGAGCTACACTTTGCCCTAAACACCGGGGAGCTGTTTTTT. Its translation is CASSQELHFALNTGELFF. The variable domain in full, with the rest retrieved from reference TRBV3-1 and TRBJ2-2, is DTAVSQTPKYLVTQMGNDKSIKCEQNLGHDTMYWYKQDSKKFLKIMFSYNNKELIINETVPNRFSPKSPDKAHLNLHINSLELGDSAVYFCASSQELHFALNTGELFFGEGSRLTVL.

V is TRBV5-5 and J is TRBJ1-2; D gene uncertain. This CDR3 comprises 14 residues. The germline V gene has CDR1 SGHKS and CDR2 YYEKEE (reference sequence). V shed 5 bases and J shed 1 base, with 12 bases lying between them. The CDR3 DNA reads as TGTGCCAGCAGGTCATCCCCAAATAACTATGGCTACACCTTC. It encodes CASRSSPNNYGYTF.

The chain recombines TRBV12-3 or TRBV12-4 with TRBJ2-3; tentatively, D is TRBD2 (6 bases). Trimming took off 0 bases at V and 2 bases at J, with 15 bases between the two ends. This CDR3 is built from 17 residues. The CDR3: CASSLAVVGTVTDTQYF. The CDR3 region has the DNA TGTGCCAGCAGTTTAGCGGTGGTCGGGACTGTCACAGATACGCAGTATTTT.

This clonotype occurred a few times. This chain links TRBV11-2 with TRBJ2-3, with 12 bases identical to TRBD2. V gave up 7 bases and J gave up 7 bases; unmatched junction bases: 12. CDR1 SGHAT and CDR2 FQNNGV come from the germline V gene. This CDR3 comprises 16 residues. The CDR3 region has the DNA TGTGCCAGCACCTCGGGATTGACTAGCGGGAGAAATACGCAGTATTTT. This translates into CASTSGLTSGRNTQYF.